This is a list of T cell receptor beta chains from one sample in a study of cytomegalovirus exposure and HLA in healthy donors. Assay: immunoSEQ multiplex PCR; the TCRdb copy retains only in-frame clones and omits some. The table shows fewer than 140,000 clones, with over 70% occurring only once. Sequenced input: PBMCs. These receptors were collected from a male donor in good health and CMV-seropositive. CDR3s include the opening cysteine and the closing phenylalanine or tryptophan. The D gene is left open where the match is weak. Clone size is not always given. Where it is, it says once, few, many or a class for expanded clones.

CASSPRQGNTEAFF	TGTGCCAGCAGCCCCCGACAGGGGAACACTGAAGCTTTCTTT	TRBD1	TRBV7-2	TRBJ1-1	14	NA
CASSLGQGMQTEAFF	TGTGCCAGCAGCTTGGGACAGGGGATGCAGACTGAAGCTTTCTTT	TRBD1	TRBV5-6	TRBJ1-1	15	few
CASSLRTSGSYEQYF	TGTGCCAGCAGCTTGCGGACTAGCGGTTCCTACGAGCAGTACTTC	TRBD2	TRBV7-2	TRBJ2-7	15	few
CASRSPDRANQPQHF	TGTGCCAGCAGGTCCCCGGACAGGGCTAATCAGCCCCAGCATTTT	TRBD1	TRBV6-6	TRBJ1-5	15	NA
CAWSFRVNTEAFF	TGTGCCTGGAGTTTTCGGGTAAACACTGAAGCTTTCTTT	NA	TRBV30	TRBJ1-1	13	NA
CASSPPDRVGGYTF	TGTGCCAGCAGCCCGCCTGACAGGGTTGGTGGCTACACCTTC	TRBD1	TRBV28	TRBJ1-2	14	few
CASSRTGSESSYNEQFF	TGCGCCAGCAGCCGGACAGGATCCGAAAGCTCCTACAATGAGCAGTTCTTC	TRBD1	TRBV4-3	TRBJ2-1	17	few
CASSQDGGETYEQYF	TGCGCCAGCAGCCAAGACGGCGGGGAAACCTACGAGCAGTACTTC	NA	TRBV4-1	TRBJ2-7	15	NA
CATSRRGSRADTQYF	TGTGCCACCAGCAGACGGGGTTCACGCGCAGATACGCAGTATTTT	NA	TRBV15	TRBJ2-3	15	NA
CASSRVTSGGAINEQFF	TGCGCCAGCAGCCGAGTTACTAGCGGGGGGGCTATCAATGAGCAGTTCTTC	TRBD2	TRBV4-1	TRBJ2-1	17	NA
CAISAGTRYNEQFF	TGTGCCATCAGTGCCGGGACACGGTACAATGAGCAGTTCTTC	NA	TRBV10-3	TRBJ2-1	14	NA
CASSVLGQGNQPQHF	TGTGCCAGTAGTGTCCTGGGACAGGGCAATCAGCCCCAGCATTTT	TRBD1	TRBV19	TRBJ1-5	15	NA
CASSPGQGARYTEAFF	TGTGCCAGCTCACCAGGGCAGGGGGCCCGATACACTGAAGCTTTCTTT	TRBD1	TRBV18	TRBJ1-1	16	NA
CASSLDGGVSYEQYF	TGTGCCAGCAGCTTAGACGGCGGGGTTAGCTACGAGCAGTACTTC	NA	TRBV7-9	TRBJ2-7	15	NA
CASSLSPLAGGRAGELFF	TGTGCCAGCAGTTTGTCCCCTCTAGCGGGAGGCCGTGCCGGGGAGCTGTTTTTT	TRBD2	TRBV28	TRBJ2-2	18	NA
CASSVAATGGNEKLFF	TGTGCCAGCAGCGTAGCTGCGACGGGAGGTAATGAAAAACTGTTTTTT	NA	TRBV9	TRBJ1-4	16	once
CASRRSQDRAIAEQYF	TGTGCCAGCAGGCGGAGCCAGGACAGGGCCATAGCCGAGCAGTACTTC	TRBD1	TRBV7-2	TRBJ2-7	16	NA
CASSWGGAETQYF	TGTGCCAGCAGTTGGGGGGGGGCAGAGACCCAGTACTTC	NA	TRBV6-5	TRBJ2-5	13	NA
CASRTGTGDEKLFF	TGTGCCAGCAGAACCGGGACAGGGGATGAAAAACTGTTTTTT	TRBD1	TRBV5-5	TRBJ1-4	14	few
CASSAEERGSYGYTF	TGTGCCAGCAGCGCGGAAGAGAGAGGGAGCTATGGCTACACCTTC	NA	TRBV13	TRBJ1-2	15	NA
CASSLGGGGAPDTQYF	TGTGCCAGCAGTTTAGGAGGCGGGGGGGCCCCAGATACGCAGTATTTT	TRBD2	TRBV28	TRBJ2-3	16	NA
CASSPPHWSEAFF	TGTGCCAGCTCACCCCCTCACTGGTCTGAAGCTTTCTTT	NA	TRBV18	TRBJ1-1	13	NA
CASSSEFIQYF	TGTGCCAGCTCATCGGAGTTCATTCAGTACTTC	NA	TRBV18	TRBJ2-4	11	NA
CASSYTSLPPAYNEQFF	TGTGCCAGCAGTTACACTAGTCTTCCCCCGGCCTACAATGAGCAGTTCTTC	NA	TRBV9	TRBJ2-1	17	NA
CASSLGNLAGGAKNIQYF	TGTGCCAGCAGCTTGGGGAACCTAGCGGGAGGAGCCAAAAACATTCAGTACTTC	TRBD2	TRBV5-4	TRBJ2-4	18	NA
CATTLQGAFGELFF	TGTGCCACCACTCTACAGGGGGCTTTCGGGGAGCTGTTTTTT	TRBD1	TRBV6-1	TRBJ2-2	14	NA
CASKGGGAWNEQFF	TGTGCCAGCAAGGGCGGGGGGGCTTGGAATGAGCAGTTCTTC	TRBD2	TRBV6-1	TRBJ2-1	14	few
CASSGAGGELFF	TGTGCCAGCAGCGGGGCCGGGGGGGAGCTGTTTTTT	NA	TRBV5-5	TRBJ2-2	12	few